The sample holds a few counts of the clone carrying this TCR beta chain. TCRdb fed the 5' RACE reads into MiXCR, producing one record per CDR3 protein. Of approximately 83,000 distinct CDR3 sequences listed, 13% to 15% are singletons. The data belong to a study of early T cells in non-severe SARS-CoV-2 infection. Study background: Investigators sequenced bulk RNA drawn from unsorted whole blood, and chains remained unpaired.

Per germline, CDR1 MDHEN and CDR2 SYDVKM. The CDR3 contains 12 residues. After removal of 4 bases from V and 10 bases from J, the junction contained 5 bases not matched to a gene. Source material: whole blood. The receptor was derived from an adult who was a healthcare worker with PCR-confirmed SARS-CoV-2 infection or an uninfected control (not recorded which). The rearrangement joins TRBV28 to TRBJ1-1, with TRBD1 identical over 8 bases. CDR3 sequence reads: CASSSGQGRAFF. The CDR3 region has the DNA TGTGCCAGCAGTTCTGGACAGGGCAGAGCTTTCTTT. The full variable domain, in which reference TRBV28 and TRBJ1-1 provide the parts outside the CDR3, is DVKVTQSSRYLVKRTGEKVFLECVQDMDHENMFWYRQDPGLGLRLIYFSYDVKMKEKGDIPEGYSVSREKKERFSLILESASTNQTSMYLCASSSGQGRAFFGQGTRLTVV.